A selection of T cell receptor beta chains follows, all from one sample in a study of spatial heterogeneity in lung cancer. TCRdb reprocessed the 5' RACE reads via MiXCR and lists one record per CDR3 protein. The repertoire holds 15,000 to 20,000 distinct CDR3 sequences, with about 10% as singletons. Sequencing used PBMCs, obtained at follow-up. These receptors all come from a male donor with early-stage non-small cell lung cancer. CDR3s include the opening cysteine and the closing phenylalanine or tryptophan. Fields, in order: CDR3 length, J gene, D gene, clone size, V gene, CDR3 protein, CDR3 DNA. A D gene is named only where the DNA matches it firmly. Some rows mark clone size as missing; the rest say once, few, many or name a class of expanded clone.

15 | TRBJ2-7 | NA | many | TRBV7-8 | CASSLGRFGTPEQYF | TGTGCCAGCAGCTTAGGGCGTTTCGGGACCCCCGAGCAGTACTTC
20 | TRBJ2-1 | TRBD2 | few | TRBV7-2 | CASSLGGTSGRGRSYNEQFF | TGTGCCAGCAGCTTAGGAGGGACTAGCGGGAGGGGTAGGTCCTACAATGAGCAGTTCTTC
16 | TRBJ1-5 | TRBD1 | NA | TRBV7-9 | CASSLALTGREQPQHF | TGTGCCAGCAGCTTAGCCCTGACAGGGAGGGAGCAGCCCCAGCATTTT
17 | TRBJ2-3 | TRBD1 | few | TRBV10-1 | CASSDSLTGIGADTQYF | TGCGCCAGCAGTGATAGCCTGACAGGGATCGGAGCAGATACGCAGTATTTT
13 | TRBJ2-7 | NA | many | TRBV2 | CASSAQPQFEQYF | TGTGCCAGCAGCGCTCAGCCACAATTCGAGCAGTACTTC
15 | TRBJ1-2 | TRBD1 | NA | TRBV18 | CASSPGTGSNYGYTF | TGTGCCAGCTCACCAGGGACAGGGTCTAACTATGGCTACACCTTC
15 | TRBJ2-3 | TRBD2 | many | TRBV2 | CASSERLADTDTQYF | TGTGCCAGCAGTGAACGCCTAGCGGACACAGATACGCAGTATTTT
14 | TRBJ2-7 | NA | few | TRBV10-1 | CASSESFESSEQYF | TGCGCCAGCAGTGAGTCGTTTGAATCGTCCGAGCAGTACTTC
15 | TRBJ1-6 | NA | few | TRBV20-1 | CSALAAGQGNSPLHF | TGCAGTGCCCTCGCCGCGGGGCAGGGGAATTCACCCCTCCACTTT
13 | TRBJ2-7 | NA | many | TRBV11-2 | CASSLDGVGEQYF | TGTGCCAGCAGCTTAGATGGTGTTGGCGAGCAGTACTTC
14 | TRBJ2-5 | TRBD2 | many | TRBV5-1 | CASSFPGGKETQYF | TGCGCCAGCAGCTTCCCGGGAGGAAAAGAGACCCAGTACTTC
14 | TRBJ2-5 | NA | many | TRBV24-1 | CATSDGRDPETQYF | TGTGCCACCAGTGATGGCCGGGACCCAGAGACCCAGTACTTC
16 | TRBJ2-7 | NA | few | TRBV20-1 | CSAINGGLHFSYEQYF | TGCAGTGCTATCAACGGGGGGCTTCATTTCTCCTACGAGCAGTACTTC
15 | TRBJ1-1 | TRBD1 | many | TRBV7-9 | CASSVPGTANTEAFF | TGTGCCAGCAGCGTACCCGGGACAGCGAACACTGAAGCTTTCTTT
13 | TRBJ2-5 | NA | few | TRBV11-3 | CASSSHPGETQYF | TGTGCCAGCAGCTCCCACCCGGGAGAGACCCAGTACTTC
16 | TRBJ1-5 | TRBD1 | many | TRBV19 | CASSYLTGGYNQPQHF | TGTGCCAGTAGTTATTTGACAGGGGGCTACAATCAGCCCCAGCATTTT
13 | TRBJ2-5 | TRBD2 | few | TRBV28 | CASVEGGEETQYF | TGTGCCAGCGTGGAGGGAGGGGAAGAGACCCAGTACTTC
15 | TRBJ2-3 | TRBD2 | many | TRBV10-1 | CASSGGRARADTQYF | TGCGCCAGCAGTGGCGGGAGGGCCCGCGCAGATACGCAGTATTTT
13 | TRBJ2-7 | TRBD2 | NA | TRBV7-9 | CASRRGTLYEQYF | TGTGCCAGCAGGCGGGGGACCCTGTACGAGCAGTACTTC
15 | TRBJ1-2 | TRBD1 | many | TRBV18 | CASSLSGTATYGYTF | TGTGCCAGCTCACTATCCGGGACAGCAACCTATGGCTACACCTTC
13 | TRBJ1-1 | TRBD1 | few | TRBV2 | CASQYTTGQGAFF | TGTGCCAGCCAATATACTACGGGACAGGGAGCTTTCTTT
13 | TRBJ2-1 | TRBD1 | many | TRBV2 | CASIRTGKGEQFF | TGTGCCAGCATCCGGACAGGCAAGGGTGAGCAGTTCTTC
14 | TRBJ1-1 | NA | many | TRBV20-1 | CSARTGRLNTEAFF | TGCAGTGCTAGAACAGGGAGATTGAACACTGAAGCTTTCTTT
13 | TRBJ1-1 | NA | many | TRBV9 | CASSVAGDFEAFF | TGTGCCAGCAGCGTAGCAGGAGATTTTGAAGCTTTCTTT
13 | TRBJ1-6 | NA | NA | TRBV28 | CASSFLGEYPLHF | TGTGCCAGCAGTTTTTTAGGGGAATATCCCCTCCACTTT
12 | TRBJ2-3 | NA | many | TRBV2 | CAREWGRDTQYF | TGTGCCCGGGAGTGGGGGCGAGATACGCAGTATTTT
12 | TRBJ1-1 | NA | many | TRBV4-2 | CASSQDFRGAFF | TGTGCCAGCAGCCAAGATTTCCGGGGAGCTTTCTTT
16 | TRBJ1-1 | NA | medium-sized | TRBV4-3 | CASSLLGRARGTEAFF | TGCGCCAGCAGCCTCTTGGGCAGGGCTCGGGGCACTGAAGCTTTCTTT
12 | TRBJ2-7 | NA | medium-sized | TRBV12-3/TRBV12-4 | CASSPDSYEQYF | TGTGCCAGCAGCCCGGACAGCTACGAGCAGTACTTC
12 | TRBJ2-5 | NA | many | TRBV7-9 | CASSLRGETQYF | TGTGCCAGCAGCTTACGTGGAGAGACCCAGTACTTC
9 | TRBJ2-7 | NA | many | TRBV28 | CASNYEQYF | TGTGCCAGCAACTACGAGCAGTACTTC
14 | TRBJ1-2 | NA | few | TRBV28 | CASSLGGSPYGYTF | TGTGCCAGCAGTTTAGGGGGCAGTCCCTATGGCTACACCTTC
14 | TRBJ2-5 | TRBD2 | few | TRBV5-1 | CASRFSGGAETQYF | TGCGCCAGCCGCTTTAGCGGGGGGGCGGAGACCCAGTACTTC
13 | TRBJ2-1 | NA | medium-sized | TRBV29-1 | CSVEEAEYNEQFF | TGCAGCGTTGAAGAGGCAGAGTACAATGAGCAGTTCTTC
16 | TRBJ2-3 | TRBD2 | many | TRBV18 | CASSPGSGGITDTQYF | TGTGCCAGCTCCCCGGGCAGCGGGGGAATCACAGATACGCAGTATTTT
12 | TRBJ2-7 | TRBD1 | many | TRBV29-1 | CSAGTGDYEQYF | TGCAGCGCAGGGACAGGGGATTACGAGCAGTACTTC
17 | TRBJ1-2 | NA | many | TRBV27 | CASSLLSGRGTNYGYTF | TGTGCCAGCAGTTTGCTAAGCGGGCGCGGCACTAACTATGGCTACACCTTC
14 | TRBJ2-5 | NA | medium-sized | TRBV24-1 | CATSDGGVRETQYF | TGTGCCACCAGTGATGGTGGGGTAAGAGAGACCCAGTACTTC
17 | TRBJ2-6 | NA | NA | TRBV18 | CASSPSSSNSGANVLTF | TGTGCCAGCTCACCGTCCTCAAGTAACTCTGGGGCCAACGTCCTGACTTTC
13 | TRBJ2-1 | TRBD2 | many | TRBV7-9 | CASSLGRGDEQFF | TGTGCCAGCAGCTTAGGACGGGGGGATGAGCAGTTCTTC
14 | TRBJ1-2 | TRBD1 | few | TRBV28 | CASSLIGTGYGYTF | TGTGCCAGCAGTTTAATCGGGACAGGCTATGGCTACACCTTC
17 | TRBJ2-1 | TRBD2 | many | TRBV2 | CASKTPGSGGLRYEQFF | TGTGCCAGCAAGACACCGGGTTCGGGAGGTCTCCGCTATGAGCAGTTCTTC
15 | TRBJ1-2 | NA | NA | TRBV18 | CASSPTIQGNYGYTF | TGTGCCAGCTCACCAACTATTCAGGGGAACTATGGCTACACCTTC
16 | TRBJ1-5 | NA | many | TRBV2 | CASSAKQGNSNQPQHF | TGTGCCAGCAGTGCCAAACAGGGAAATAGCAATCAGCCCCAGCATTTT
13 | TRBJ2-7 | TRBD1 | NA | TRBV6-5 | CASSSDRGYEQYF | TGTGCCAGCAGTTCCGACAGGGGCTACGAGCAGTACTTC
13 | TRBJ2-7 | NA | many | TRBV20-1 | CSARGVQDYEQYF | TGCAGTGCTAGAGGGGTCCAGGACTACGAGCAGTACTTC
16 | TRBJ1-6 | TRBD1 | many | TRBV6-1 | CASSEPTGGRNSPLHF | TGTGCCAGCAGTGAACCGACAGGGGGCCGTAATTCACCCCTCCACTTT
19 | TRBJ2-7 | NA | many | TRBV12-3/TRBV12-4 | CASSLRPFLDRERTYEQYF | TGTGCCAGCAGTTTGCGCCCATTCTTGGACAGAGAAAGGACCTACGAGCAGTACTTC